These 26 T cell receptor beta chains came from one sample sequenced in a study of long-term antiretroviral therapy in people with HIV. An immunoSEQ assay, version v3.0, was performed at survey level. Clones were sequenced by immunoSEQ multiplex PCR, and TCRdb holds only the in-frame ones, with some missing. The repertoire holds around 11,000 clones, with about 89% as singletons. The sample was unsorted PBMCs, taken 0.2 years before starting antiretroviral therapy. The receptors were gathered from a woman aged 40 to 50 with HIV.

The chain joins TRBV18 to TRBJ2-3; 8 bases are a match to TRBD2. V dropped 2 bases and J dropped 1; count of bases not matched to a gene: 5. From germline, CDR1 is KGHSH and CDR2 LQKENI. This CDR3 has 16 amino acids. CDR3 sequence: CASSPEAAGGTDTQYF. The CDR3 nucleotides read TGTGCCAGCTCACCAGAAGCAGCGGGGGGCACAGATACGCAGTATTTT.

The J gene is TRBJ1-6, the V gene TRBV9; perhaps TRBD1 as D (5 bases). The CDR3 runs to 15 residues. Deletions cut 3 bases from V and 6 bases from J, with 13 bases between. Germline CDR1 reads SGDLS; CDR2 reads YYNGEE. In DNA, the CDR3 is TGTGCCAGCAGCGCATCCGGGACCATTAATTCACCCCTCCACTTT. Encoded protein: CASSASGTINSPLHF.

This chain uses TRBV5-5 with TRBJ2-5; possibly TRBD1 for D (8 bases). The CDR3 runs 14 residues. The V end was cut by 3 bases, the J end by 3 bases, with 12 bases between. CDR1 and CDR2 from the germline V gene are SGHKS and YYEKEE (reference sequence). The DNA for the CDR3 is TGTGCCAGCAGCTGGGGGGGACAGGAAGAGACCCAGTACTTC. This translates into CASSWGGQEETQYF.

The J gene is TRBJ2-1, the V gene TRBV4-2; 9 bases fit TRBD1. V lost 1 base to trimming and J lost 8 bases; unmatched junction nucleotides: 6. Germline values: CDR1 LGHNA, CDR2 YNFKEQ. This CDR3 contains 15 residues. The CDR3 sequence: CASSQAGQGYYEQFF. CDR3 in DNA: TGTGCCAGCAGCCAAGCGGGACAGGGTTACTATGAGCAGTTCTTC.

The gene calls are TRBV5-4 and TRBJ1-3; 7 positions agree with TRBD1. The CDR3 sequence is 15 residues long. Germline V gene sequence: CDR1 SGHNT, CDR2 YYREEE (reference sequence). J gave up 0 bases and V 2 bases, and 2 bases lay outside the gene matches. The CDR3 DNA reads TGTGCCAGCAGCTTCCGGGACAGCTCTGGAAACACCATATATTTT. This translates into CASSFRDSSGNTIYF. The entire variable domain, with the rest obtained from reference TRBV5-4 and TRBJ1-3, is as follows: ETGVTQSPTHLIKTRGQQVTLRCSSQSGHNTVSWYQQALGQGPQFIFQYYREEENGRGNFPPRFSGLQFPNYSSELNVNALELDDSALYLCASSFRDSSGNTIYFGEGSWLTVV.

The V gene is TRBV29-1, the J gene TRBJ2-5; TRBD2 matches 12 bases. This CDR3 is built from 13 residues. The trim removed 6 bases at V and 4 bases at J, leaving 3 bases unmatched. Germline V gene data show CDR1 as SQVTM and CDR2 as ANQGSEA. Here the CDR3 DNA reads TGCAGCGTCCAGACTAGCGGGGGAGAGACCCAGTACTTC. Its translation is CSVQTSGGETQYF.

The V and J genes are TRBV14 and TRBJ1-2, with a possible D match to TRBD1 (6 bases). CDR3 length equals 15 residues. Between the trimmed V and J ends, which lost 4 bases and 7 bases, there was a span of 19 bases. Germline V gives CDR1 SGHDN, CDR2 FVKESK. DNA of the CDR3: TGTGCCAGCAGCCCCGGAGCAGGGGCGGATCTTGGCTACACCTTC. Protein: CASSPGAGADLGYTF.

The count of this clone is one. Here the CDR3 reads CASSSGTGTYEQYF. In DNA, the CDR3 is TGTGCCAGCAGCTCCGGGACAGGGACCTACGAGCAGTACTTC. V and J are TRBV7-9 and TRBJ2-7; 9 bases are a match to TRBD1. This CDR3 contains 14 residues. Losses at the gene ends were 4 bases for V and 2 bases for J; bases not matched to a gene: 3. Germline values: CDR1 SEHNR, CDR2 FQNEAQ (reference sequence).

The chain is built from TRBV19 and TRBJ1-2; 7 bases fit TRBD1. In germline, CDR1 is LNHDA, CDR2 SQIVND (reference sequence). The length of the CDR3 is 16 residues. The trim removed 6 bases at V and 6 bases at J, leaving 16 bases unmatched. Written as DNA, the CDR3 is TGTGCCAGTAGCTTAAATCTAATCTCAGGGGGTGATGGCTACACCTTC. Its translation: CASSLNLISGGDGYTF.

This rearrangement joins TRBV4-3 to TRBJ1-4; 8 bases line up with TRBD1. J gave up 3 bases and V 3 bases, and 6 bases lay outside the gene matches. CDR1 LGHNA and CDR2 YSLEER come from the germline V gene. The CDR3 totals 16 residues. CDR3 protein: CASSQGQAGSNEKLFF. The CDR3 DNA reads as TGCGCCAGCAGCCAGGGACAGGCCGGGTCTAATGAAAAACTGTTTTTT.

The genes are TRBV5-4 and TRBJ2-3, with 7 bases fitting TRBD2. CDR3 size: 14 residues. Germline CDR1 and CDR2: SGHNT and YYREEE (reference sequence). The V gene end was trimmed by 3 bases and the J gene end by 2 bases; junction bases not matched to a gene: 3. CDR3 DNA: TGTGCCAGCAGCTCCTGGGACTACACAGATACGCAGTATTTT. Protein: CASSSWDYTDTQYF.

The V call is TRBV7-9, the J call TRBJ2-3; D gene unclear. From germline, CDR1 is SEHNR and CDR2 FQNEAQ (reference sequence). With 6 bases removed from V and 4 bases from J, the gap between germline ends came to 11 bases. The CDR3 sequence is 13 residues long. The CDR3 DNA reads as TGTGCCAGCAGTTACCATGGGCCAGATACGCAGTATTTT. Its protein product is CASSYHGPDTQYF.

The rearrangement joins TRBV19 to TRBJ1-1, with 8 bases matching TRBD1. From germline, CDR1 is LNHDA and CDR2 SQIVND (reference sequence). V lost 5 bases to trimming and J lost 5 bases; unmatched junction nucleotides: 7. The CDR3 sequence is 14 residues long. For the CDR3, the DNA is TGTGCCAGTAGTCGGCAGGGGGCGCAGACTGAAGCTTTCTTT. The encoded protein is CASSRQGAQTEAFF. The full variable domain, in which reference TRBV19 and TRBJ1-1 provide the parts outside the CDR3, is DGGITQSPKYLFRKEGQNVTLSCEQNLNHDAMYWYRQDPGQGLRLIYYSQIVNDFQKGDIAEGYSVSREKKESFPLTVTSAQKNPTAFYLCASSRQGAQTEAFFGQGTRLTVV.

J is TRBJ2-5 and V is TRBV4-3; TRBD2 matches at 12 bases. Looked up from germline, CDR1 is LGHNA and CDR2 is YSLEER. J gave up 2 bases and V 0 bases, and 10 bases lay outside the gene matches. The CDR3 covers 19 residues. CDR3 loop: CASSQDPLAGGVRQETQYF. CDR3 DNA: TGCGCCAGCAGCCAAGATCCACTAGCGGGGGGAGTACGGCAAGAGACCCAGTACTTC.

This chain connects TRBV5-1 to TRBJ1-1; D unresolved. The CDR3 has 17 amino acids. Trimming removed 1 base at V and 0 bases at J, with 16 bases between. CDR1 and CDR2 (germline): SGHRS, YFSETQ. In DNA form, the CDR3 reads TGCGCCAGCAGCTTGATGTCGTCGATCGTCCTGAACACTGAAGCTTTCTTT. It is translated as CASSLMSSIVLNTEAFF.

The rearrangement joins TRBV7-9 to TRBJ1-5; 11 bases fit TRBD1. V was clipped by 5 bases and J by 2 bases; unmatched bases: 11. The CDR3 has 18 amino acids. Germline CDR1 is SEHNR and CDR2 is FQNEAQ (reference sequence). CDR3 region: CASSLGTGGGLRNQPQHF. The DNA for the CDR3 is TGTGCCAGCAGCCTGGGGACAGGGGGAGGACTACGCAATCAGCCCCAGCATTTT.

Written as DNA, the CDR3 is TGTGCCATCAGTGGACAGGGGGGACCGAAACCCTCTGGAAACACCATATATTTT. Amino acid sequence: CAISGQGGPKPSGNTIYF. This rearrangement joins TRBV10-3 to TRBJ1-3; 9 bases line up with TRBD1. The germline V gene has CDR1 ENHRY and CDR2 SYGVKD. V lost 4 bases and J lost 0; bases outside the gene matches: 10. This CDR3 comprises 18 residues.

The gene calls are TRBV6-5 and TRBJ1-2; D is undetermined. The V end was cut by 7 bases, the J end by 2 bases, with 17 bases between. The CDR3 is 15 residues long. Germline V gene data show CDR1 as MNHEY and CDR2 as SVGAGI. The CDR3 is CASTNAGYENYGYTF. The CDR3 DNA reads TGTGCCAGCACTAACGCGGGGTACGAAAACTATGGCTACACCTTC.

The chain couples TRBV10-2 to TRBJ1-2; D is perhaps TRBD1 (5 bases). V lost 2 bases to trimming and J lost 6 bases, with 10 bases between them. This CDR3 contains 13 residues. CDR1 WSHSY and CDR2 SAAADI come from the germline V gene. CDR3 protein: CASSEGQLDGYTF. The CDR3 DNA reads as TGCGCCAGCAGTGAGGGACAATTAGATGGCTACACCTTC.

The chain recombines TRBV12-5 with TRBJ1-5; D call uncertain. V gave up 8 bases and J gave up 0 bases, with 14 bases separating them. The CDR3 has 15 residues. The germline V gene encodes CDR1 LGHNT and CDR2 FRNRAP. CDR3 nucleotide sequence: TGTGCTAGTACCCCCTCAGGAGGTAGCAATCAGCCCCAGCATTTT. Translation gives CASTPSGGSNQPQHF.

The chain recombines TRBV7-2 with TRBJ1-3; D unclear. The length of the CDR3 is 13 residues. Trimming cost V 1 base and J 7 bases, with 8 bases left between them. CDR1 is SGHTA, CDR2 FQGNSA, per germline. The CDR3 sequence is CASSLGRVNTIYF. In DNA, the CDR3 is TGTGCCAGCAGCTTAGGAAGGGTCAACACCATATATTTT. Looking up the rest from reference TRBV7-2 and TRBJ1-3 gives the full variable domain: GAGVSQSPSNKVTEKGKDVELRCDPISGHTALYWYRQSLGQGLEFLIYFQGNSAPDKSGLPSDRFSAERTGGSVSTLTIQRTQQEDSAVYLCASSLGRVNTIYFGEGSWLTVV.

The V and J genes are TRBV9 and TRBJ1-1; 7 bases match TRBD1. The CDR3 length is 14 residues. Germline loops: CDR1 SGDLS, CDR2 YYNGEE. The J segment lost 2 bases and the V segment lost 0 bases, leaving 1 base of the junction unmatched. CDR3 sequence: CASSVGDRNTEAFF. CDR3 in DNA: TGTGCCAGCAGCGTAGGGGACAGAAACACTGAAGCTTTCTTT.

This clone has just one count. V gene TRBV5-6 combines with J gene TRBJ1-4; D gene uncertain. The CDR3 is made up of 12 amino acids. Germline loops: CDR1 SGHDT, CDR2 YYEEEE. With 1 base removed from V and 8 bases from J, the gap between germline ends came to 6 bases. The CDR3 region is CASSLINEKLFF. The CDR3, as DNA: TGTGCCAGCAGCTTGATAAACGAAAAACTGTTTTTT.

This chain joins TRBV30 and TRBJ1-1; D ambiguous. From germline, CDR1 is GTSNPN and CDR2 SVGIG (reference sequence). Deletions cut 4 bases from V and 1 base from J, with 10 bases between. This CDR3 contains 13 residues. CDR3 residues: CAWTPERNTEAFF. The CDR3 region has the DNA TGTGCCTGGACCCCCGAGCGGAACACTGAAGCTTTCTTT.

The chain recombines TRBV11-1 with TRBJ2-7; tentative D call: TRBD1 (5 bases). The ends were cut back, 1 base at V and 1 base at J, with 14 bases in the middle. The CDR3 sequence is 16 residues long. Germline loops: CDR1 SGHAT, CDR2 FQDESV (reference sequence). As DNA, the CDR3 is TGTGCCAGCAGCTTAGTGTTTGGGGCAGCTTCCTACGAGCAGTACTTC. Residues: CASSLVFGAASYEQYF.

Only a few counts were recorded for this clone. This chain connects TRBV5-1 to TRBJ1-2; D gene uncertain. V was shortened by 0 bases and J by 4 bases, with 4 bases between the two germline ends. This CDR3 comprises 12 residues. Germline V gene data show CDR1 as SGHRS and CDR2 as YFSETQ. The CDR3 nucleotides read TGCGCCAGCAGCTTGGCAGGCTATGGCTACACCTTC. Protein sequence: CASSLAGYGYTF.